The rows below give T cell receptor beta chains drawn from one sample of a study of shared clonotypes between healthy human individuals. Assay used: immunoSEQ multiplex PCR; TCRdb lists only in-frame clones, some missing. The sample has around 2,000,000 clones; approximately 94% are singletons. Sequenced material: naive CD8+ T cells sorted from blood. The source of these receptors is a man between 18 and 29 years old in good health. The CDR3 runs from the conserved cysteine through the conserved F or W. A D gene is named only where the DNA matches it firmly. Clone size is stated in some rows and not others, as once, few, many or a class when expanded.

TRBJ2-3 TRBV7-9 NA NA TGTGCCAGCAGCTCCTTCGGCGGCGGTTTCACAGATACGCAGTATTTT CASSSFGGGFTDTQYF
TRBJ1-5 TRBV27 NA NA TGTGCCAGCAGTTTTTTGGCTAGCAATCAGCCCCAGCATTTT CASSFLASNQPQHF
TRBJ2-2 TRBV11-2 NA NA TGTGCCAGCAGCTTGGAGGGGGCATGGCGCTACACCGGGGAGCTGTTTTTT CASSLEGAWRYTGELFF
TRBJ2-7 TRBV10-2 NA TRBD1 TGCGCCAGTGGGACAGTTCCCTACGAGCAGTACTTC CASGTVPYEQYF
TRBJ1-2 TRBV2 NA NA TGTGCCAGCAAGGAGGAGGGGCCAGCTAACTATGGCTACACCTTC CASKEEGPANYGYTF
TRBJ1-1 TRBV13 NA TRBD1 TGTGCCAGCAGCTTAGTAGGGGGCCCGGGCACTGAAGCTTTCTTT CASSLVGGPGTEAFF
TRBJ2-7 TRBV28 NA NA TGTGCCAGCAGTCTGGGGTCCTTAGGGGAAACCTACGAGCAGTACTTC CASSLGSLGETYEQYF
TRBJ2-2 TRBV11-2 NA TRBD1 TGTGCCAGCAGCTTAGGAGCGGGACAGGGGGCCGGCGGGGAGCTGTTTTTT CASSLGAGQGAGGELFF
TRBJ1-4 TRBV30 NA NA TGTGCCTGGAGTTATTGGGGGGGTGAAAAACTGTTTTTT CAWSYWGGEKLFF
TRBJ2-3 TRBV9 NA NA TGTGCCAGCAGCTTATCCGGGACACAGACAGATACGCAGTATTTT CASSLSGTQTDTQYF
TRBJ1-2 TRBV5-4 NA TRBD1 TGTGCCAGCAACCCGACAGGGGGCAGTATCTATGGCTACACCTTC CASNPTGGSIYGYTF
TRBJ2-5 TRBV27 NA TRBD1 TGTGCCAGCAGTTCCCGACAGGGCCAAGAGACCCAGTACTTC CASSSRQGQETQYF
TRBJ1-2 TRBV30 NA NA TGTGCCTGGAGTGTGGCGAATATCTATGGCTACACCTTC CAWSVANIYGYTF
TRBJ2-1 TRBV2 once TRBD2 TGTGCCAGCAGAATAGCGGGAGAAGGCTACAATGAGCAGTTCTTC CASRIAGEGYNEQFF
TRBJ2-3 TRBV27 NA TRBD2 TGTGCCAGCAGTTGGTTAGCGGGAGGGAGCACAGATACGCAGTATTTT CASSWLAGGSTDTQYF
TRBJ2-7 TRBV5-4 NA NA TGTGCCAGCAGCCCTCAGGGAGGTGGGGTATACGAGCAGTACTTC CASSPQGGGVYEQYF
TRBJ2-7 TRBV5-1 NA NA TGCGCCAGCAGCTTGGCCGGAGGGGGCTACGAGCAGTACTTC CASSLAGGGYEQYF
TRBJ2-7 TRBV27 NA NA TGTGCCAGCACCTCATCCCCAGGGTCGGACTACGAGCAGTACTTC CASTSSPGSDYEQYF
TRBJ1-1 TRBV7-2 NA NA TGTGCCAGCAGCTTAGTCGGCCGAACCTTGAACACTGAAGCTTTCTTT CASSLVGRTLNTEAFF
TRBJ2-3 TRBV7-8 NA TRBD2 TGTGCCAGCAGCCCCCGACTAGCGGGGGTCACAGATACGCAGTATTTT CASSPRLAGVTDTQYF
TRBJ2-5 TRBV27 NA TRBD2 TGTGCCAGCACTAGCGGCCAAAAGACCCAGTACTTC CASTSGQKTQYF
TRBJ2-7 TRBV6-1 NA TRBD1 TGTGCCAGCAGTGAAGGGGGACAGGGATACGAGCAGTACTTC CASSEGGQGYEQYF
TRBJ2-1 TRBV6-5 NA TRBD1 TGTGCCAGCAGTTACTCGACAGGGGAAGCCTACAATGAGCAGTTCTTC CASSYSTGEAYNEQFF
TRBJ2-3 TRBV6-1 NA TRBD1 TGTGCCAGCAGGGGACAGGGCACAGATACGCAGTATTTT CASRGQGTDTQYF
TRBJ1-2 TRBV4-1 NA TRBD1 TGCGCCAGCAGCCAAGAAGGCGGGACAGGGGCCTATGGCTACACCTTC CASSQEGGTGAYGYTF
TRBJ2-2 TRBV9 NA NA TGTGCCAGCAGCGTGTGGCAGACCGGGGAGCTGTTTTTT CASSVWQTGELFF
TRBJ1-6 TRBV19 NA TRBD1 TGTGCCAGTAGCGGACAGGGTGTAAATTCACCCCTCCACTTT CASSGQGVNSPLHF
TRBJ2-3 TRBV25-1 NA NA TGTGCCAGCAGTCCCCCTGGTGAAGGGCATCGCACAGATACGCAGTATTTT CASSPPGEGHRTDTQYF
TRBJ2-7 TRBV19 few TRBD2 TGTGCCAGTAGTATCCCAATGACTAGCGGAGCCTACGAGCAGTACTTC CASSIPMTSGAYEQYF
TRBJ1-1 TRBV4-1 once NA TGCGCCAGCGGCGGACAGCTGAACACTGAAGCTTTCTTT CASGGQLNTEAFF
TRBJ2-2 TRBV6-1 NA NA TGTGCCAGCAGTGAACAAATGGTAGGGACCGGGGAGCTGTTTTTT CASSEQMVGTGELFF
TRBJ1-5 TRBV4-1 NA NA TGCGCCAGCAGCCAAGTGATGGATACTCAGCCCCAGCATTTT CASSQVMDTQPQHF
TRBJ1-2 TRBV7-9 NA NA TGTGCCAGCAGCTCCCTACCGGAGCAGCATGGCTACACCTTC CASSSLPEQHGYTF
TRBJ2-2 TRBV5-1 NA TRBD2 TGCGCCAGCAGCTTTCTAGCGGGCCCCACCGGGGAGCTGTTTTTT CASSFLAGPTGELFF
TRBJ2-1 TRBV6-5 NA TRBD1 TGTGCCAGCAGTTACTCAGCCGCGACAGGGCGATGGTTCTTC CASSYSAATGRWFF